Presented here are 22 T cell receptor beta chains from one specimen sequenced in a study of blood T cell repertoires in COVID-19. Only in-frame clones appear in the TCRdb table, and some are missing; sequencing was by immunoSEQ multiplex PCR. This table holds under 150,000 clones, more than 60% found once. Sample: peripheral blood. The receptors were sampled from a woman aged 45-59 years with active or convalescent COVID-19.

For this clone: One end of the junction varies from germline; a read error may be responsible. The genes are TRBV30 and TRBJ1-3, with 11 bases fitting TRBD1. This CDR3 has 18 residues. Per germline, CDR1 GTSNPN and CDR2 SVGIG (reference sequence). CDR3 coding DNA: TGTGCCTGGCGTGTGAGGGACAGGGGGAAACTTTCTGGAAACACCATATATTTT. Its translation: CAWRVRDRGKLSGNTIYF.

CDR3 DNA: TGTGCCAGCAGCGTAGAAGGAGCGGGGGACAGGGGCTTTGGGTATGGCTACACCTTC. Its protein is CASSVEGAGDRGFGYGYTF. V is TRBV9 and J is TRBJ1-2; 10 bases map to TRBD1. Germline V gene sequence: CDR1 SGDLS, CDR2 YYNGEE. The V gene end was trimmed by 0 bases and the J gene end by 5 bases; junction bases not matched to a gene: 16. CDR3 length: 19 residues.

The chain combines TRBV28 with TRBJ1-1; 8 nucleotides line up with TRBD1. The germline V gene encodes CDR1 MDHEN and CDR2 SYDVKM. Losses at the gene ends were 5 bases for V and 3 bases for J; bases not matched to a gene: 11. The CDR3 spans 16 residues. CDR3 DNA sequence: TGTGCCAGCAGTCCCCCCACAGGGGGAATCTACACTGAAGCTTTCTTT. It is translated as CASSPPTGGIYTEAFF.

The V and J genes are TRBV19 and TRBJ2-1, with 8 bases aligning to TRBD1. Germline CDR1 is LNHDA and CDR2 is SQIVND (reference sequence). The J segment lost 10 bases and the V segment lost 7 bases, leaving 15 bases of the junction unmatched. CDR3 size: 15 residues. The CDR3 DNA follows: TGTGCCAGTACCACGGACAGGGTCGCTCGTTCGGAGCAGTTCTTC. Its translation is CASTTDRVARSEQFF.

The chain employs TRBV7-2 and TRBJ2-1; 9 positions agree with TRBD1. J lost 14 bases, V lost 0 bases, and 5 bases had no gene match. The germline V gene has CDR1 SGHTA and CDR2 FQGNSA. The CDR3 covers 13 residues. The CDR3 region has the DNA TGTGCCAGCAGCTTAGCCCAGGACAGGGGCGAGTTCTTC. The encoded protein is CASSLAQDRGEFF. Based on the CDR3 plus reference TRBV7-2 and TRBJ2-1, the full variable domain is GAGVSQSPSNKVTEKGKDVELRCDPISGHTALYWYRQSLGQGLEFLIYFQGNSAPDKSGLPSDRFSAERTGGSVSTLTIQRTQQEDSAVYLCASSLAQDRGEFFGPGTRLTVL.

This chain uses TRBV19 with TRBJ1-3, with D tentatively TRBD1 (6 bases). The germline V gene has CDR1 LNHDA and CDR2 SQIVND (reference sequence). The CDR3 length is 16 residues. V shed 3 bases and J shed 0 bases, with 12 bases lying between them. CDR3 DNA sequence: TGTGCCAGTAGTATCCCCGGGGGGCGCTCTGGAAACACCATATATTTT. Amino acid sequence: CASSIPGGRSGNTIYF.

V usage is TRBV7-8 and J usage is TRBJ2-7; 7 nucleotides match TRBD2. Germline CDR1 and CDR2: SGHVS and FQNEAQ. With 0 bases clipped from V and 5 bases from J, the junction kept 7 bases outside the gene matches. CDR3 length equals 15 residues. Here the CDR3 reads CASSLAGGRYHEQYF. Written as DNA, the CDR3 is TGTGCCAGCAGCTTAGCCGGCGGGAGATACCACGAGCAGTACTTC.

The genes are TRBV28 and TRBJ2-7; 8 bases are a match to TRBD1. V was clipped by 7 bases and J by 4 bases; unmatched bases: 9. This CDR3 is 14 amino acids long. From germline, CDR1 is MDHEN and CDR2 SYDVKM. The CDR3 region has the DNA TGTGCCAGCAACCGACAGGGGCAGCGATACGAGCAGTACTTC. Protein: CASNRQGQRYEQYF.

The CDR3, as DNA: TGTGCCAGCACCCCCCAGGCCCTCAATCAGCCCCAGCATTTT. Its protein product is CASTPQALNQPQHF. The V gene is TRBV2, the J gene TRBJ1-5; D is unresolved. The CDR3 length is 14 residues. Per germline, CDR1 SNHLY and CDR2 FYNNEI. The V end lost 7 bases, the J end lost 3 bases, and 13 bases lay between the germline ends.

The rearrangement joins TRBV7-9 to TRBJ2-7, with 8 bases identical to TRBD2. With V trimmed by 8 bases and J by 2 bases, 8 bases remained unmatched. Germline V gives CDR1 SEHNR, CDR2 FQNEAQ (reference sequence). This CDR3 is 14 amino acids long. Here the CDR3 reads CASAGGAPPYEQYF. CDR3 nucleotide sequence: TGTGCCAGCGCCGGGGGGGCCCCCCCCTACGAGCAGTACTTC.

The rearrangement uses TRBV4-3 and TRBJ2-7; D gene uncertain. The CDR3 runs to 15 residues. CDR1 is LGHNA, CDR2 YSLEER, per germline. Deletions cut 0 bases from V and 2 bases from J, with 11 bases between. CDR3 coding DNA: TGCGCCAGCAGCCAAGATGTACGCAGAACCTACGAGCAGTACTTC. Translated, it gives CASSQDVRRTYEQYF.

This chain connects TRBV11-2 to TRBJ1-4; possibly TRBD1 for D (6 bases). The CDR3 has 16 residues. CDR1 is SGHAT and CDR2 is FQNNGV in the germline V gene. With 5 bases removed from V and 8 bases from J, the gap between germline ends came to 21 bases. CDR3 residues: CASSKSLGGAAEKLFF. The DNA for the CDR3 is TGTGCCAGCAGCAAATCTTTGGGGGGGGCGGCCGAAAAACTGTTTTTT.

This clone was found a few times. The rearrangement joins TRBV7-6 to TRBJ2-5; a possible D gene is TRBD2 (6 bases). The CDR3 has 12 residues. The V end lost 1 base, the J end lost 9 bases, and 9 bases lay between the germline ends. CDR1 is SGHVS, CDR2 FNYEAQ, per germline. The CDR3 nucleotides read TGTGCCAGCAGCTTAGACGGGGGTTCCCAGTACTTC. Protein product: CASSLDGGSQYF. The whole variable domain, remainder taken from reference TRBV7-6 and TRBJ2-5, is GAGVSQSPRYKVTKRGQDVALRCDPISGHVSLYWYRQALGQGPEFLTYFNYEAQQDKSGLPNDRFSAERPEGSISTLTIQRTEQRDSAMYRCASSLDGGSQYFGPGTRLLVL.

V is TRBV11-2 and J is TRBJ2-1, with TRBD2 identical over 8 bases. Germline CDR1 SGHAT, CDR2 FQNNGV. This CDR3 region has 15 residues. J was trimmed by 4 bases and V by 3 bases; bases with no gene match: 5. CDR3 sequence: CASSLASGLYNEQFF. CDR3 in DNA: TGTGCCAGCAGCTTGGCTAGCGGGTTATACAATGAGCAGTTCTTC. Complete variable domain (other parts from reference TRBV11-2 and TRBJ2-1): EAGVAQSPRYKIIEKRQSVAFWCNPISGHATLYWYQQILGQGPKLLIQFQNNGVVDDSQLPKDRFSAERLKGVDSTLKIQPAKLEDSAVYLCASSLASGLYNEQFFGPGTRLTVL.

The V and J genes are TRBV19 and TRBJ1-4, with D maybe TRBD1 (6 bases). Trimming left V 5 bases short and J 4 bases short, with 14 bases between. This CDR3 comprises 15 residues. In germline, CDR1 is LNHDA, CDR2 SQIVND (reference sequence). The CDR3 DNA reads TGTGCCAGTAGTCTCGCCAGGGGAAATAATGAAAAACTGTTTTTT. It yields the protein CASSLARGNNEKLFF.

CDR3 DNA: TGCGCCAGCAGCTTGGACGGAGGGTCCCTATCGGATTCACCCCTCCACTTT. Its protein product is CASSLDGGSLSDSPLHF. The chain has TRBV5-1 and TRBJ1-6; D unclear. In germline, CDR1 is SGHRS, CDR2 YFSETQ. V lost 0 bases to trimming and J lost 8 bases, with 18 bases between them. The CDR3 has 17 amino acids.

CDR3 loop: CASSGGTRSYEQYF. In nucleotides, the CDR3 is TGTGCCAGCAGTGGCGGGACGCGGTCCTACGAGCAGTACTTC. V and J are TRBV2 and TRBJ2-7, with D maybe TRBD2 (6 bases). This CDR3 has 14 residues. Germline V gives CDR1 SNHLY, CDR2 FYNNEI. V dropped 4 bases and J dropped 1 base, with 11 bases sitting between them.

A few counts support this clone. V gene TRBV29-1 combines with J gene TRBJ2-7; D ambiguous. V lost 4 bases and J 6 bases, leaving 16 bases between the germline ends. CDR1 and CDR2 from the germline V gene are SQVTM and ANQGSEA. CDR3 length: 13 residues. CDR3 nucleotide sequence: TGCAGCGTTGTCGACCGACCCTCAGGCGAGCAGTACTTC. Protein product: CSVVDRPSGEQYF.

The V gene is TRBV4-3, the J gene TRBJ2-7; D is possibly TRBD2 (6 bases). Germline CDR1 reads LGHNA; CDR2 reads YSLEER. The CDR3 is made up of 16 amino acids. The V end lost 0 bases, the J end lost 2 bases, and 14 bases lay between the germline ends. CDR3 DNA: TGCGCCAGCAGCCAAGAGGTCGTCGGGGGTACCTACGAGCAGTACTTC. Its translation is CASSQEVVGGTYEQYF.

The genes are TRBV27 and TRBJ2-3; D uncertain. V was pared by 8 bases and J by 1 base, with 22 bases between. The germline CDR1 and CDR2 sequences are MNHEY and SMNVEV (reference sequence). CDR3 length: 17 residues. The CDR3 bases are TGTGCCAGCCCTCACCGGGTCCTCCACATCCGCACAGATACGCAGTATTTT. Translated, it gives CASPHRVLHIRTDTQYF.

This chain joins TRBV7-2 and TRBJ1-2; D is unclear. This CDR3 comprises 15 residues. The germline CDR1 and CDR2 sequences are SGHTA and FQGNSA. Trimming left V 5 bases short and J 4 bases short, with 17 bases between. CDR3 protein: CASSPQAGVAYGYTF. CDR3 bases: TGTGCCAGCAGCCCCCAAGCCGGGGTTGCCTATGGCTACACCTTC.

The chain has TRBV20-1 and TRBJ2-7, with TRBD2 matching 9 bases. Per the germline V gene, CDR1 is DFQATT and CDR2 is SNEGSKA (reference sequence). The CDR3 runs 16 residues. J was trimmed by 3 bases and V by 3 bases; bases with no gene match: 12. DNA for the CDR3: TGCAGTGCTAGTAAGTTCAAGGCTAGCGGGGTCTACGAGCAGTACTTC. Translated: CSASKFKASGVYEQYF.